This T cell receptor beta chain emerged from a study of blood T cell repertoires in COVID-19. Across the whole study: Donors in the United States, Italy and Spain gave samples during acute or convalescent COVID-19. In each case, the material was cDNA or gDNA derived from T cells, B-cell-depleted T cells, or PBMCs.

In the authors' methods: Estimation of nucleated cell counts was performed using reference gene primer amplification. Profiling relied on immunoSEQ multiplex PCR, and the TCRdb table lists in-frame clones only, not all of them. That table supplies the V and J calls and clone size; D and trimming were determined from the DNA. Altogether about 86,000 clones are present, approximately 78% being singletons, with the ten largest covering 0.95% to 1.5%. Trimming took 5 bases from V and 1 from J; bases not matched to a gene: 6. From germline, CDR1 is SEHNR and CDR2 FQNEAQ (reference sequence). CDR3 length: 18 residues.

The sequenced sample was peripheral blood. This sequence was found in a woman of 80 years or more with acute or convalescent COVID-19. This chain uses TRBV7-9 with TRBJ2-1; 15 bases fit TRBD2. The DNA of the CDR3 is TGTGCCAGCAGCCCCGGGACTAGCGGGGGGAAGTCCTACAATGAGCAGTTCTTC. Its translation: CASSPGTSGGKSYNEQFF.